The sequence of this T cell receptor beta chain was determined in a study of CXCR3-negative and CXCR3-positive naive CD8 T cells. Study results and limitations: The TRBV-TRBJ usage of naive CXCR3-negative and CXCR3-positive cells was similar, but that of memory cells differed. Cryopreserved PBMCs had partly decreased CXCR3 expression; fresh PBMCs were used in most assays. A higher hydrophobicity marked the TRB CDR3s of CXCR3-positive naive cells versus CXCR3-negative naive cells.

UMI-labeled TRB cDNA libraries were prepared by 5' RACE. With the 5' RACE reads reprocessed, TCRdb shows one record per CDR3 protein and no DNA. The sample totals around 90,000 distinct CDR3 sequences. This CDR3 contains 15 residues. Germline loops: CDR1 LGHDT, CDR2 YNNKEL (reference sequence). Each CD8+ T cell subset was flow-sorted in triplicate. Every sort contained 300,000 cells. Points on this clonotype: The antigen remains unidentified.

The sequenced material came from naive CXCR3- CD8+ T cells from blood. Sample subset: CD45RO-CCR7+CD27+CD95- naive CD8+ T cells lacking CXCR3 (TNR3-). This chain links TRBV3-1 with TRBJ2-7; TCRdb names TRBD1, which stays unverified in the absence of DNA. The clonotype originates from a human donor in good health. Some clones in this sample may be carry-over from other donors' samples. The CDR3 reads CASSHLRDGGYEQYF.